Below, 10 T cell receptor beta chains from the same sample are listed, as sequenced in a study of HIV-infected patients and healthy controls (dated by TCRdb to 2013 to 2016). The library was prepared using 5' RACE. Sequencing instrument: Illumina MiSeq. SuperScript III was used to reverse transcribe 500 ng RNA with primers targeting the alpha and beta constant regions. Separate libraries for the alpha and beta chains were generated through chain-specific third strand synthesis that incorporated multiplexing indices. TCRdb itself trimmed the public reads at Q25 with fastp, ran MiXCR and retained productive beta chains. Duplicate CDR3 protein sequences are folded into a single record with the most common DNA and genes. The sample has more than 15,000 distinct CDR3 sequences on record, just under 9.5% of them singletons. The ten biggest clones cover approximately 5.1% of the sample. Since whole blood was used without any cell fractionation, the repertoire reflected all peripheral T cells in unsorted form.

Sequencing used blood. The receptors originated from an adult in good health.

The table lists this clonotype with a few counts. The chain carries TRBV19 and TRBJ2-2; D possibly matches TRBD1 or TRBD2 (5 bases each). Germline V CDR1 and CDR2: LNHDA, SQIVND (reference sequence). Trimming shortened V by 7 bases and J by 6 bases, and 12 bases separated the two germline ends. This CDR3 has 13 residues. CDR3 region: CASTVGGAGELFF. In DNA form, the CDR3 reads TGTGCCAGTACGGTTGGGGGTGCCGGGGAGCTGTTTTTT.

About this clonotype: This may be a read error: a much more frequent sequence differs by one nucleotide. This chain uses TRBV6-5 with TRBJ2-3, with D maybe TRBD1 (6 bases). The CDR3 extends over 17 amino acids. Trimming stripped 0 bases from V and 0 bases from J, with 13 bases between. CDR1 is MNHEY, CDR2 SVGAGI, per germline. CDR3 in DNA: TGTGCCAGCAGTTACTCGTTTCGGACAGCTAGCACAGATACGCAGTATTTT. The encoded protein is CASSYSFRTASTDTQYF.

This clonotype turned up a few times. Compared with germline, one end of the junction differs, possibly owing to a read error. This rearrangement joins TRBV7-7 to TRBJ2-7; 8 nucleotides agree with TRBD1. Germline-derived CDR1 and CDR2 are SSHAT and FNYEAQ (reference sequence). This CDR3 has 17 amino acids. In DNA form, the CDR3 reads TGTGCTAGCAGCTTAGGTCGCGGACAGGGTCCTATTGACGAGCAGTACTTC. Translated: CASSLGRGQGPIDEQYF.

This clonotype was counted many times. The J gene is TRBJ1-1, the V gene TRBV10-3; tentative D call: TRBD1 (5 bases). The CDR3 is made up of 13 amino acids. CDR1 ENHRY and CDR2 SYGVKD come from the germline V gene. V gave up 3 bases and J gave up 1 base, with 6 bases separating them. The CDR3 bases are TGTGCCATCAGTGAAGGACAGAACACTGAAGCTTTCTTT. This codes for CAISEGQNTEAFF.

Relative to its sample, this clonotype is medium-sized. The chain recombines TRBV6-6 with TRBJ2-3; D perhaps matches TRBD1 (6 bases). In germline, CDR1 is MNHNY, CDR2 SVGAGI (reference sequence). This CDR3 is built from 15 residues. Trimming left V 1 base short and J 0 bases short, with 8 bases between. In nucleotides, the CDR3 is TGTGCCAGCAGTTACTGGCAGGGGAGCACAGATACGCAGTATTTT. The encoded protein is CASSYWQGSTDTQYF.

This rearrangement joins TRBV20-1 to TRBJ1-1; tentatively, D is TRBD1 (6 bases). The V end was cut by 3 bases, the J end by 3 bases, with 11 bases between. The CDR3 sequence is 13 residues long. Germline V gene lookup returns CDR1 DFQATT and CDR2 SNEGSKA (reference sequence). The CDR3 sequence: CSASTGSDTEAFF. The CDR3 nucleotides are TGCAGTGCTAGTACAGGGTCTGACACTGAAGCTTTCTTT.

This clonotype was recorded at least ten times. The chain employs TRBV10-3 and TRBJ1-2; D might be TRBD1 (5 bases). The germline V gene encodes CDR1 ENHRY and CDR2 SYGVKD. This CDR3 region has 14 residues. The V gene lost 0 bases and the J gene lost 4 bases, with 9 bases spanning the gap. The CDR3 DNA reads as TGTGCCATCAGTGAGTCAAGGACAAGCTATGGCTACACCTTC. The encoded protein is CAISESRTSYGYTF.

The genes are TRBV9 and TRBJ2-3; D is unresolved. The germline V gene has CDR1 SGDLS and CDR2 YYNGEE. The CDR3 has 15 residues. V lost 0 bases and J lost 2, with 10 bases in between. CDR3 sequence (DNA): TGTGCCAGCAGCGTAGCTATCGCGGTCACAGATACGCAGTATTTT. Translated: CASSVAIAVTDTQYF.

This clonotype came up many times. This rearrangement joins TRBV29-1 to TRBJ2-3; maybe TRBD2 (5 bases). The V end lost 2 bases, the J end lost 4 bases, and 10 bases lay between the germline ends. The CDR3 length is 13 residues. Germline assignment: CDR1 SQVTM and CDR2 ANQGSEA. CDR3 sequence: CSVESGSADTQYF. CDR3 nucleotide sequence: TGCAGCGTTGAATCTGGGAGTGCAGATACGCAGTATTTT.

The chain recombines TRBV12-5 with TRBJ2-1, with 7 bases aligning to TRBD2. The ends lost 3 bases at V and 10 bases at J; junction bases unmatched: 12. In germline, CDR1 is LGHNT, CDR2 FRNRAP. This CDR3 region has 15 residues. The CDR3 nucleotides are TGTGCTAGTGGTTTTGGACGGGGGGTGTCGGTGGAGCAGTTCTTC. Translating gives CASGFGRGVSVEQFF.